The sequence of this T cell receptor (beta chain) was determined in a study of blood T cells in healthy people across ages (dated by TCRdb to about 2015). A note on the overall study: Template switching captured roughly one uniquely barcoded TCR beta cDNA molecule per two T cells in model experiments. Age-related changes in TCR beta repertoire diversity were measured in the study by deep sequencing normalized with unique cDNA molecular identifiers. The donors were divided into four age groups: young (average around 17 years), middle-aged (over 35), aged (about 62) and long-lived (82). To avoid experimental bias, donors of different ages were spread randomly across the sequencing lanes. For two donors (one aged 18 to 30 and one aged 80 or older), the study analyzed two additional independent replicas of 1 million unique cDNA reads from the same blood draw. Points the paper makes about the study in general: There was a strong correlation between observed TCR beta diversity and the percentage of naive T cells measured by flow cytometry. Because the CMV infection status of the donors was unknown, age-related changes in expanded clonotypes may potentially have been confounded. Estimates of total diversity from one million sequenced T cells were regarded as lower bounds and underestimates. Since profiling was done on bulk unsorted PBMCs, naive and antigen-experienced compartments could not be conclusively compared. The long-lived group showed more naive CD4+ T cells, fewer expanded clones and increased TCR diversity than the aged group, suggesting age selection. Observed TCR beta diversity per million T cells fell roughly linearly with age, and a significant reduction was already apparent by age roughly 41.

This clonotype was found a few times. Its antigen specificity is not known. Nothing much larger sits one base from this clone, and base qualities are not available. The library relied on 5' RACE. The sequencer was an Illumina HiSeq 2500. A second PCR of roughly 7 to 12 cycles was performed with a sample-barcoded 5' primer and a J-beta primer mix. A unique molecular identifier was introduced onto each TCR beta cDNA molecule by a template-switch 5' adaptor carrying 12 random nucleotides. At least 2.5 million CDR3-containing paired-end reads were obtained from each sample. First-strand cDNA synthesis was performed from all RNA using the Mint cDNA synthesis kit, with priming by a TRBC-specific oligonucleotide. Following uracil-DNA glycosylase treatment, all cDNA underwent a first 18-cycle PCR with the universal primers M1SS and BC2_uni_R. As for the authors' bioinformatics: Normalization of each sample was performed by random selection of 1 million high-quality reads, each carrying a distinct molecular identifier. Instead of being binned into consensus sequences, reads with shared molecular identifiers were discarded. MiTCR, with a Q25 quality threshold and the strictest error-elimination algorithm, was used for CDR3 identification, clonotype clustering and error correction. A nonparametric unseen species model with Euler transformation was used to estimate a lower bound on total TCR beta diversity. TCRdb ran its own pipeline on the public reads, namely fastp trimming at Q25 and MiXCR clone calling, and kept in-frame beta chains. Rows matching on CDR3 protein sequence are summarized as one entry with the most common DNA and genes. TCRdb's processing, not the authors' own work, is the source of the V and J calls. This sample is represented by 1.5 million to 1.8 million distinct CDR3 sequences; approximately 43% of them were singletons. The ten largest clones represent around 4% of the sample.

The donors were some 36 Caucasian individuals from Russia, aged about 6 to 95 years, who were systemically healthy. Roughly 9.5 milliliters of peripheral blood were drawn from each donor into EDTA-treated Vacutainer tubes. Ficoll-Paque density-gradient centrifugation was used to isolate PBMCs, with at least 7 million per sample. Total RNA, at least 6 micrograms per sample, was extracted from PBMCs with Trizol reagent. The percentages of naive CD45RAhigh/CD27high T cells were determined by flow cytometry on a PBMC aliquot from every donor. From the cysteine up to the phenylalanine, the CDR3 has a length of 15 residues. Only the CDR3 portion is preserved as DNA: 45 bases, with reading frame beginning at the first base. CDR1 and CDR2, looked up from the germline V gene (reference sequence), are MNHEY and SMNVEV. V gives up 5 bases and J gives up 2 bases, and the segment between their germline ends measures 15 bases.

The receptor was derived from a woman between 18 and 29 years old in good health. The sequencing input was blood. The V and J genes are TRBV27 and TRBJ1-2, with TRBD1 as a weak D call on 5 bases. The CDR3 protein: CASSPLLGENYGYTF. In nucleotides, the sequence is TGTGCCAGCAGTCCCCTATTGGGGGAGAACTATGGCTACACCTTC.